A single T cell receptor beta chain is shown here with its context. This record belongs to a study of blood T cell repertoires in COVID-19. Study-wide background: COVID-19 samples from acute and convalescent phases originated in the United States, Italy and Spain. PBMCs, B-cell-depleted T cells, or T cells provided the cDNA or gDNA that made up the material.

CDR3 size: 16 residues. After removal of 4 bases from V and 0 bases from J, the junction contained 7 bases not matched to a gene. The V gene's germline CDR1 is LNHDA and CDR2 SQIVND (reference sequence). In the source study's methods: Amplification with reference gene primers provided the estimates of nucleated cell counts. The protocol was immunoSEQ multiplex PCR, while the TCRdb copy is restricted to in-frame clones and leaves out a portion. From that table come the V and J calls and clone size; the DNA was used to work out D and trimming. The sample holds roughly 85,000 clones, approximately 90% seen once.

This clonotype originated in a man in his forties or fifties with active or convalescent COVID-19. V and J are TRBV19 and TRBJ1-2; 8 bases are a match to TRBD1. Sequences were obtained from peripheral blood. The CDR3 DNA is TGTGCCAGTAGTACCGGGACAGGCCGAGCTAACTATGGCTACACCTTC. Its protein is CASSTGTGRANYGYTF.